This T cell receptor (beta chain) was profiled in a study of shared clonotypes between healthy human individuals. Clones were read by immunoSEQ multiplex PCR, and TCRdb kept only the in-frame ones, dropping some. The data show roughly 2.6 million clones, about 92% seen once. The CDR3 contains 18 residues. Trimming left V 4 bases short and J 5 bases short, with 21 bases between. Per the germline V gene, CDR1 is ENHRY and CDR2 is SYGVKD. The V gene is TRBV10-3, the J gene TRBJ2-6; D is uncertain. The source is a man aged 18 to 30 in good health. Sequenced sample: naive CD4+ T cells sorted from blood. The subset: CD45RA+ positively selected. CDR3 nucleotides: TGTGCCATCAGTGGGTTCCGCTGTATACAAAGTCGGGCCAACGTCCTGACTTTC. Translation: CAISGFRCIQSRANVLTF.